This T cell receptor beta chain was observed in a study of blood T cell repertoires in COVID-19. Study information: T cells, B-cell-depleted T cells, or PBMCs provided the cDNA or gDNA that served as material.

The length of the CDR3 is 16 residues. With 6 bases clipped from V and 0 bases from J, the junction kept 7 bases outside the gene matches. The germline CDR1 and CDR2 sequences are SGHAT and FQNNGV. In the authors' workflow: Estimation of nucleated cell counts relied on the amplification of reference gene primers. Assay used: immunoSEQ multiplex PCR; TCRdb lists only in-frame clones, some missing. V and J calls and clone size are given by that table; D and trimming were obtained from the DNA. The sample has roughly 250,000 clones, 75% to 90% seen once. What was sequenced was peripheral blood. The clonotype originates from a man in his sixties who had recovered from COVID-19. The chain couples TRBV11-2 to TRBJ1-5; 8 bases fit TRBD1. CDR3 bases: TGTGCCAGCAGTCGAACAGGGGGTGTTAGCAATCAGCCCCAGCATTTT. Translating gives CASSRTGGVSNQPQHF.